One sample yielded the 32 T cell receptor beta chains listed below, sequenced in a study of cytomegalovirus exposure and HLA in healthy donors. PCR employed 60 Vbeta and 13 Jbeta primers. Sequencing was performed with immunoSEQ multiplex PCR; in TCRdb, only in-frame clones are kept and a portion is missing. There are under 200,000 clones in the sample; 75% to 85% occur only once, and about 2.5% lies in the top ten. Material for sequencing was PBMCs. Receptor source: a woman between 50 and 59 years old in good health and CMV-seronegative.

The chain is built from TRBV7-6 and TRBJ2-5, with 9 bases identical to TRBD1. The better agreement between TRBJ2-7 and the DNA end casts doubt on the J call. There are 15 residues in the CDR3. Per germline, CDR1 SGHVS and CDR2 FNYEAQ. CDR3 loop: CASSQGTGSAYEQYF. The DNA of the CDR3 is TGTGCCAGCAGCCAAGGGACAGGGAGCGCCTACGAGCAGTACTTC.

The rearrangement joins TRBV12-5 to TRBJ2-1, with 12 nucleotides matching TRBD2. CDR1 LGHNT and CDR2 FRNRAP come from the germline V gene. The CDR3 totals 19 residues. Trimming took 6 bases from V and 9 from J; bases not matched to a gene: 21. The CDR3 nucleotides read TGTGCTAGTGGATCCTCCTTTCCCGGGACTAGCGGGTCCGTGGGTGAGCAGTTCTTC. It is translated as CASGSSFPGTSGSVGEQFF.

The chain uses TRBV28 and TRBJ1-2; no reliable D call. The germline V gene has CDR1 MDHEN and CDR2 SYDVKM. Trimming pared 2 bases from V and 3 bases from J, leaving 7 bases between. The CDR3 spans 13 residues. Here the CDR3 reads CASSLLSDYGYTF. CDR3 nucleotides: TGTGCCAGCAGTTTACTGTCAGACTATGGCTACACCTTC.

The gene calls are TRBV13 and TRBJ2-5; D gene ambiguous. Germline lookup yields CDR1 PRHDT and CDR2 FYEKMQ (reference sequence). The CDR3 is 14 amino acids. V gave up 1 base and J gave up 2 bases, with 8 bases separating them. This CDR3 is CASSLAGPQETQYF. DNA of the CDR3: TGTGCCAGCAGCTTAGCTGGCCCTCAAGAGACCCAGTACTTC.

This clone was counted between two and nine times. This chain uses TRBV7-9 with TRBJ1-3, with D perhaps matching TRBD1 (6 bases). This CDR3 has 16 amino acids. The V gene's germline CDR1 is SEHNR and CDR2 FQNEAQ (reference sequence). V dropped 8 bases and J dropped 0 bases, with 17 bases sitting between them. The CDR3 DNA is TGTGCCAGCGGACCAAACAGGGCCCCCTCTGGAAACACCATATATTTT. Residues: CASGPNRAPSGNTIYF.

This clone was recorded once. The chain recombines TRBV7-3 with TRBJ2-1; 9 nucleotides match TRBD2. V shed 8 bases, J shed 3 bases, and the junction held 5 bases outside the gene matches. Per the germline V gene, CDR1 is SGHTA and CDR2 is FQGTGA. This CDR3 comprises 14 residues. CDR3 coding DNA: TGTGCCAGCTCCTCGACTAGCGGCTACAATGAGCAGTTCTTC. Its protein is CASSSTSGYNEQFF.

The rearrangement links TRBV21-1 to TRBJ1-4. TRBV21-1 is marked as a pseudogene. The CDR3 length is 14 residues. The CDR3 is CASSHADPYEKLFF. The CDR3 DNA reads TGTGCCAGCAGCCATGCGGATCCCTATGAAAAACTGTTTTTT.

The chain carries TRBV6-5 and TRBJ1-5; TRBD1 is a possible D gene (6 bases). With 7 bases removed from V and 0 bases from J, the gap between germline ends came to 13 bases. Germline V lookup: CDR1 MNHEY, CDR2 SVGAGI. The CDR3 spans 15 residues. CDR3 in DNA: TGTGCCAGCATTGACCAGGGACATAGCAATCAGCCCCAGCATTTT. As protein: CASIDQGHSNQPQHF.

This clone was seen many times. The chain has TRBV27 and TRBJ1-1, with 9 bases matching TRBD1. CDR3 length: 14 residues. Germline-derived CDR1 and CDR2 are MNHEY and SMNVEV (reference sequence). Trimming took 6 bases from V and 3 from J; bases not matched to a gene: 5. CDR3 residues: CASRDRGRDTEAFF. The CDR3 DNA follows: TGTGCCAGCAGGGACAGGGGCCGGGACACTGAAGCTTTCTTT.

The chain joins TRBV7-2 to TRBJ1-2; maybe TRBD1 (5 bases). The CDR3 runs to 15 residues. V lost 5 bases and J 4 bases, leaving 17 bases between the germline ends. The germline V gene encodes CDR1 SGHTA and CDR2 FQGNSA. The DNA of the CDR3 is TGTGCCAGCAGCCACCGGGAGTCGAGGGGCTATGGCTACACCTTC. This gives the protein CASSHRESRGYGYTF.

V and J are TRBV6-5 and TRBJ2-2, with TRBD1 identical over 8 bases. CDR1 and CDR2 from the germline V gene are MNHEY and SVGAGI. The CDR3 sequence is 16 residues long. Trimming removed 0 bases from V and 6 bases from J; junction bases left unmatched: 6. The CDR3 region is CASSYSLDRVAGELFF. CDR3 nucleotide sequence: TGTGCCAGCAGTTACTCCCTGGACAGGGTAGCCGGGGAGCTGTTTTTT.

V usage is TRBV11-2 and J usage is TRBJ2-7, with D uncertain. The V and J ends lost 1 base and 3 bases respectively, with 7 bases between them. Germline CDR1 SGHAT, CDR2 FQNNGV. CDR3 length: 13 residues. CDR3 in DNA: TGTGCCAGCAGCTTAGTAAACAGCTACGAGCAGTACTTC. The encoded protein is CASSLVNSYEQYF.

The rearrangement uses TRBV6-4 and TRBJ2-2; D gene uncertain. Germline V CDR1 and CDR2: MRHNA, SNTAGT. Trimming took 8 bases from V and 6 from J, leaving 7 bases between them. CDR3 length: 11 residues. Here the CDR3 DNA reads TGTGCCAGCCGGTTCGCCGGGGAGCTGTTTTTT. Protein: CASRFAGELFF.

The chain combines TRBV28 with TRBJ2-1; D is possibly TRBD2 (6 bases). Trimming shortened V by 5 bases and J by 0 bases, and 11 bases separated the two germline ends. The CDR3 has 15 residues. Germline CDR1 is MDHEN and CDR2 is SYDVKM. The CDR3 is CASSERANSYNEQFF. The DNA of the CDR3 is TGTGCCAGCAGTGAGCGGGCAAACTCCTACAATGAGCAGTTCTTC.

This chain links TRBV19 with TRBJ2-1; D is possibly TRBD2 (6 bases). Germline V gives CDR1 LNHDA, CDR2 SQIVND (reference sequence). This CDR3 contains 16 residues. Trimming removed 6 bases from V and 6 bases from J, with 21 bases in between. CDR3 nucleotides: TGTGCCAGTAGGTTTTTGGAGGGGAAGTCGGGCAATGAGCAGTTCTTC. Translated: CASRFLEGKSGNEQFF.

The chain is built from TRBV6-5 and TRBJ1-1; a possible D gene is TRBD1 (5 bases). V lost 2 bases and J 2 bases, leaving 12 bases between the germline ends. Germline V gives CDR1 MNHEY, CDR2 SVGAGI. The CDR3 has 15 residues. CDR3 amino acids: CASSYNVQGNTEAFF. CDR3 nucleotides: TGTGCCAGCAGTTACAATGTGCAGGGAAACACTGAAGCTTTCTTT.

This chain uses TRBV28 with TRBJ1-2, with a weak D call TRBD1 (5 bases). CDR1 is MDHEN, CDR2 SYDVKM, per germline. The CDR3 extends over 16 amino acids. Trimming pared 2 bases from V and 0 bases from J, leaving 13 bases between. CDR3 protein: CASSLSDSRPNYGYTF. CDR3 in DNA: TGTGCCAGCAGTTTAAGTGACAGCCGACCTAACTATGGCTACACCTTC.

The chain recombines TRBV5-5 with TRBJ1-4; D gene ambiguous. The V gene lost 2 bases and the J gene lost 4 bases, with 9 bases spanning the gap. The CDR3 is 14 amino acids. The germline gives CDR1 SGHKS, CDR2 YYEKEE (reference sequence). CDR3 protein: CASSFSGVNEKLFF. CDR3 sequence (DNA): TGTGCCAGCAGCTTTTCGGGAGTTAATGAAAAACTGTTTTTT.

This chain links TRBV7-3 with TRBJ2-4; 9 bases match TRBD2. From germline, CDR1 is SGHTA and CDR2 FQGTGA. This CDR3 region has 15 residues. V lost 2 bases and J lost 7; bases outside the gene matches: 6. The CDR3 DNA sequence: TGTGCCAGCAGCTTAGGCGCGGGAGGGTTTAACATTCAGTACTTC. Its translation: CASSLGAGGFNIQYF.

The chain uses TRBV10-3 and TRBJ2-1; 11 bases map to TRBD2. The CDR3 runs 18 residues. Germline CDR1 is ENHRY and CDR2 is SYGVKD. J gave up 2 bases and V 3 bases, and 9 bases lay outside the gene matches. In DNA form, the CDR3 reads TGTGCCATCAGTGACTCGGGACTAGCGGCTTCAACCTACAATGAGCAGTTCTTC. Translated: CAISDSGLAASTYNEQFF.

CDR3 sequence reads: CASSLTGTYEQYF. The CDR3, as DNA: TGCGCCAGCAGCTTGACAGGGACCTACGAGCAGTACTTC. The gene calls are TRBV5-1 and TRBJ2-7; D is perhaps TRBD1 (6 bases). V was pared by 1 base and J by 2 bases, with 7 bases between. CDR1 and CDR2 from the germline V gene are SGHRS and YFSETQ. The length of the CDR3 is 13 residues.

This CDR3 is CASSFTGGLYNEQFF. Written as DNA, the CDR3 is TGTGCCAGCAGCTTTACAGGGGGCCTCTACAATGAGCAGTTCTTC. The V gene is TRBV7-9, the J gene TRBJ2-1, with 9 bases lining up with TRBD1. The germline gives CDR1 SEHNR, CDR2 FQNEAQ (reference sequence). This CDR3 contains 15 residues. V gave up 3 bases and J gave up 3 bases; unmatched junction bases: 3.

The CDR3 sequence: CASTGQLNSGANVLTF. CDR3 DNA sequence: TGCGCCAGCACGGGACAGCTCAACTCTGGGGCCAACGTCCTGACTTTC. The rearrangement joins TRBV5-1 to TRBJ2-6; the match to TRBD1 covers 7 bases. CDR1 SGHRS and CDR2 YFSETQ come from the germline V gene. V shed 6 bases and J 0 bases; nucleotides not matched to a gene: 6. This CDR3 is built from 16 residues.

As regards this clone: The junction departs from germline at one end; a sequencing error may be responsible. This chain links TRBV5-8 with TRBJ2-2, with 9 bases fitting TRBD2. CDR1 and CDR2 (germline): SGHTS, YDEGEE. This CDR3 comprises 18 residues. Here the CDR3 DNA reads TGTGCCAGCCGCTTTAGGGCTAGCGGGAACGCCAGGAACGGGGAGCTGTTTTTT. It is translated as CASRFRASGNARNGELFF. The full variable domain, its missing parts supplied by reference TRBV5-8 and TRBJ2-2, is EAGVTQSPTHLIKTRGQQATLRCSPISGHTSVYWYQQALGLGLQFLLWYDEGEERNRGNFPPRFSGRQFPNYSSELNVNALELEDSALYLCASRFRASGNARNGELFFGEGSRLTVL.

The J gene is TRBJ1-3, the V gene TRBV11-3; 10 nucleotides line up with TRBD1. Looked up from germline, CDR1 is SGHNT and CDR2 is YENEEA. The CDR3 consists of 15 residues. After removal of 4 bases from V and 1 base from J, the junction contained 1 base not matched to a gene. The CDR3 DNA follows: TGTGCCAGCAGCTCGGGACAGGGGTCTGGAAACACCATATATTTT. This translates into CASSSGQGSGNTIYF. Full variable domain (missing parts from reference TRBV11-3 and TRBJ1-3): EAGVVQSPRYKIIEKKQPVAFWCNPISGHNTLYWYLQNLGQGPELLIRYENEEAVDDSQLPKDRFSAERLKGVDSTLKIQPAELGDSAVYLCASSSGQGSGNTIYFGEGSWLTVV.

The chain carries TRBV11-3 and TRBJ2-1; 12 bases align to TRBD2. This CDR3 is 14 amino acids long. Unmatched junction bases numbered 3, after V lost 8 bases and J lost 4 bases. CDR1 is SGHNT, CDR2 YENEEA, per germline. Written as DNA, the CDR3 is TGTGCCAGCGCGACTAGCGGGGGATACAATGAGCAGTTCTTC. Amino acid sequence: CASATSGGYNEQFF.

This chain links TRBV7-2 with TRBJ2-1; tentatively, D is TRBD2 (6 bases). Trimming took off 8 bases at V and 5 bases at J, with 16 bases between the two ends. Germline CDR1 reads SGHTA; CDR2 reads FQGNSA. CDR3 length: 14 residues. The CDR3 bases are TGTGCCAGCGCTTTAGTAGCGGCGAACAATGAGCAGTTCTTC. Its translation: CASALVAANNEQFF.

V and J are TRBV27 and TRBJ2-2; 8 bases line up with TRBD2. CDR1 and CDR2 (germline): MNHEY, SMNVEV (reference sequence). V gave up 9 bases and J gave up 6 bases; unmatched junction bases: 9. The CDR3 covers 14 residues. CDR3 DNA: TGTGCCAGTACTCCCGGGGGGGCCGCCGGGGAGCTGTTTTTT. Translation gives CASTPGGAAGELFF.

The chain links TRBV5-4 to TRBJ2-1; 7 nucleotides agree with TRBD2. The trim removed 1 base at V and 5 bases at J, leaving 6 bases unmatched. This CDR3 is built from 15 residues. The germline gives CDR1 SGHNT, CDR2 YYREEE (reference sequence). CDR3 protein: CASSLKAGRDNEQFF. CDR3 bases: TGTGCCAGCAGCTTGAAAGCGGGGAGGGACAATGAGCAGTTCTTC.

The CDR3, as DNA: TGTGCCAGCAGCTTGTCAGGGGAGAACTATGGCTACACCTTC. Translated, it gives CASSLSGENYGYTF. V gene TRBV5-5 combines with J gene TRBJ1-2, with a possible D match to TRBD1 (6 bases). This CDR3 comprises 14 residues. In germline, CDR1 is SGHKS, CDR2 YYEKEE (reference sequence). V was pared by 1 base and J by 2 bases, with 9 bases between.

This chain uses TRBV28 with TRBJ1-1, with 8 bases lining up with TRBD1. This CDR3 is built from 15 residues. Trimming cost V 5 bases and J 1 base; bases outside gene matches: 6. Germline V CDR1 and CDR2: MDHEN, SYDVKM. In DNA, the CDR3 is TGTGCCAGCAGTCCCCCCGGGACAGGGAACACTGAAGCTTTCTTT. It specifies CASSPPGTGNTEAFF.

The rearrangement links TRBV5-1 to TRBJ2-7, with 11 bases aligning to TRBD2. This CDR3 is built from 17 residues. V was pared by 1 base and J by 0 bases, with 6 bases of the junction left unmatched. From germline, CDR1 is SGHRS and CDR2 YFSETQ. The CDR3 nucleotides are TGCGCCAGCAGCTTGAGGCTAGCGGGAGGTCCCTCCTACGAGCAGTACTTC. Protein product: CASSLRLAGGPSYEQYF.